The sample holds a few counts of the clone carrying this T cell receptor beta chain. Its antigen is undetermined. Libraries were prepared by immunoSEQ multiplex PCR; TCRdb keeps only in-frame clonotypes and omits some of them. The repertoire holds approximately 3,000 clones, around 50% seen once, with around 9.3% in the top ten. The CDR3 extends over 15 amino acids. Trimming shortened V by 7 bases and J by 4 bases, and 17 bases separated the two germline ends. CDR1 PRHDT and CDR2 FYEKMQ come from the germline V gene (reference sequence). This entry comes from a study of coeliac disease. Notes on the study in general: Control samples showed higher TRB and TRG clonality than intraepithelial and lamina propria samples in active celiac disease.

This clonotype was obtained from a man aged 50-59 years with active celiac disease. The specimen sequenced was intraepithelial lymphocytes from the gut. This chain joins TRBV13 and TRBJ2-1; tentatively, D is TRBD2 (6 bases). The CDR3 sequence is CASNAGGSSYNEQFF. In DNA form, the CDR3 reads TGTGCCAGCAACGCCGGGGGTTCTTCGTACAATGAGCAGTTCTTC.